This T cell receptor (beta chain) was documented in a study of CD8+ T cells in alopecia areata. Whole-study context: For 6 to 18 months, tofacitinib was taken, and 6 months off drug followed.

Sorting separated CD4+ and CD8+ T cells out of PBMCs. Germline CDR1 and CDR2: MNHEY and SVGAGI. The V end was cut by 5 bases, the J end by 4 bases, with 9 bases between. The CDR3 consists of 13 residues. Isolated RNA was reverse transcribed into cDNA used as the sequencing template. The protocol was immunoSEQ multiplex PCR, while the TCRdb copy is restricted to in-frame clones and leaves out a portion. The sample yields some 150,000 clones, under 60% seen once. Overall study results and limits: Mice showed TCR sharing more clearly than patients did, possibly owing to HLA. Scalp sequencing captures resident alphabeta T cells of normal skin too.

This clone was recorded a few times. The antigen is unknown. This TCR came from a human donor with alopecia areata. V usage is TRBV6-5 and J usage is TRBJ1-5, with no clear D. The specimen was CD8+ T cells sorted from blood, collected at week 0. CDR3 sequence reads: CASSASKNQPQHF. The CDR3 DNA reads TGTGCCAGCAGTGCCTCCAAAAATCAGCCCCAGCATTTT.